These 10 T cell receptor beta chains were all obtained from the same sample, sequenced in a study of cytomegalovirus exposure and HLA in healthy donors. The study ran its PCR with 60 Vbeta and 13 Jbeta primers. Produced via immunoSEQ multiplex PCR; TCRdb's table is partial and in-frame only. The sample lists 120,000 or so clones, over 60% occurring once. The source material was PBMCs. All receptors come from a man younger than 35 in good health and CMV-seropositive.

This clone was found a few times. V usage is TRBV18 and J usage is TRBJ1-2, with D maybe TRBD1 (6 bases). There are 13 residues in the CDR3. CDR1 is KGHSH, CDR2 LQKENI, per germline. V was clipped by 0 bases and J by 8 bases, with 10 bases between them. The CDR3 here is CASSPPAGEGYTF. For the CDR3, the DNA is TGTGCCAGCTCACCACCGGCAGGGGAGGGCTACACCTTC.

The genes are TRBV4-2 and TRBJ2-7; D unresolved. With 1 base removed from V and 2 bases from J, the gap between germline ends came to 6 bases. The germline gives CDR1 LGHNA, CDR2 YNFKEQ. CDR3 length: 13 amino acids. The CDR3 region is CASSQVNAYEQYF. Here the CDR3 DNA reads TGTGCCAGCAGCCAAGTTAATGCCTACGAGCAGTACTTC.

The chain carries TRBV5-4 and TRBJ2-5; 7 bases map to TRBD2. This CDR3 region has 16 residues. Germline V CDR1 and CDR2: SGHNT, YYREEE (reference sequence). J lost 5 bases, V lost 4 bases, and 14 bases had no gene match. This CDR3 reads CASSRGLGGSRETQYF. The DNA for the CDR3 is TGTGCCAGCAGCCGGGGCTTGGGCGGGAGTAGGGAGACCCAGTACTTC.

This clone was seen just once. The J gene is TRBJ2-1, the V gene TRBV7-6, with D perhaps TRBD2 (6 bases). Germline values: CDR1 SGHVS, CDR2 FNYEAQ. The CDR3 is made up of 19 amino acids. V was clipped by 2 bases and J by 0 bases, with 20 bases between them. The CDR3 here is CASSLINWGDPDSYNEQFF. In nucleotides, the CDR3 is TGTGCCAGCAGCTTAATTAATTGGGGGGACCCGGACTCCTACAATGAGCAGTTCTTC.

This clone has a handful of counts. The CDR3 loop reads CASSWGGDTDTQYF. CDR3 DNA sequence: TGTGCCAGCAGCTGGGGGGGGGATACAGATACGCAGTATTTT. The genes are TRBV9 and TRBJ2-3; 7 bases map to TRBD2. Per germline, CDR1 SGDLS and CDR2 YYNGEE. V shed 4 bases, J shed 3 bases, and the junction held 5 bases outside the gene matches. CDR3 length: 14 amino acids.

The V call is TRBV11-2, the J call TRBJ2-5; TRBD2 agrees at 7 bases. The CDR3 covers 13 residues. The trim removed 5 bases at V and 2 bases at J, leaving 2 bases unmatched. In germline, CDR1 is SGHAT, CDR2 FQNNGV. Here the CDR3 reads CASSLAVQETQYF. The CDR3 region has the DNA TGTGCCAGCAGCCTAGCGGTTCAAGAGACCCAGTACTTC.

The rearrangement joins TRBV5-1 to TRBJ1-1, with 7 bases that match TRBD1. CDR1 and CDR2 (germline): SGHRS, YFSETQ. The CDR3 is made up of 14 amino acids. V lost 4 bases, J lost 5 bases, and 8 bases stayed unmatched. In DNA, the CDR3 is TGCGCCAGCAGCCCGAGGACAGGCGAAACTGAAGCTTTCTTT. Its protein is CASSPRTGETEAFF. Complete variable domain (other parts from reference TRBV5-1 and TRBJ1-1): KAGVTQTPRYLIKTRGQQVTLSCSPISGHRSVSWYQQTPGQGLQFLFEYFSETQRNKGNFPGRFSGRQFSNSRSEMNVSTLELGDSALYLCASSPRTGETEAFFGQGTRLTVV.

This chain uses TRBV7-9 with TRBJ1-2; no definite D call. The CDR3 is made up of 13 amino acids. Germline V lookup: CDR1 SEHNR, CDR2 FQNEAQ (reference sequence). The V end was cut by 2 bases, the J end by 5 bases, with 9 bases between. CDR3 amino acids: CASSLNPTYGYTF. The CDR3 region has the DNA TGTGCCAGCAGCTTAAACCCAACTTATGGCTACACCTTC.

This chain links TRBV19 with TRBJ2-3; 12 bases are shared with TRBD2. Germline V CDR1 and CDR2: LNHDA, SQIVND (reference sequence). V lost 3 bases and J lost 5; bases outside the gene matches: 3. The CDR3 covers 15 residues. CDR3 bases: TGTGCCAGTAGTATGGCACTAGCGGGGGGAGATACGCAGTATTTT. This gives the protein CASSMALAGGDTQYF.

V usage is TRBV2 and J usage is TRBJ2-1; D is uncertain. The V gene lost 7 bases and the J gene lost 5 bases, with 15 bases spanning the gap. Germline CDR1 SNHLY, CDR2 FYNNEI. This CDR3 contains 14 residues. CDR3 in amino acids: CASIKETSHNEQFF. The CDR3, as DNA: TGTGCCAGCATTAAAGAAACCAGTCACAATGAGCAGTTCTTC.